This paragraph covers one T cell receptor beta chain sequence. Its antigen is not identified. The V gene lost 1 base and the J gene lost 5 bases, with 13 bases spanning the gap. CDR1 and CDR2 from the germline V gene are SGDLS and YYNGEE. The CDR3 covers 15 residues. This specimen belongs to a study of graft-versus-host responses after intestinal transplantation. Study at large: Among the recipients, all got anti-thymocyte globulin induction and then tacrolimus and steroids for around 3 years.

TCRdb's table, derived via immunoSEQ multiplex PCR, lists solely in-frame clones and lacks some. The sample has about 130,000 clones, roughly 92% seen once. The chain is built from TRBV9 and TRBJ1-5, with D perhaps matching TRBD1 (5 bases). Sequencing was performed on unstimulated CD4+ T cells sorted from spleen or lymph node cells, taken before intestinal transplant. The clonotype originates from a human donor who received an intestinal transplant. CDR3 sequence reads: CASSVHAGTDQPQHF. CDR3 in DNA: TGTGCCAGCAGCGTACACGCCGGGACGGATCAGCCCCAGCATTTT.